This T cell receptor beta chain was profiled in a study of cytomegalovirus exposure and HLA in healthy donors. CDR3 length: 13 residues. Trimming stripped 8 bases from V and 1 base from J, with 12 bases between. Germline CDR1 MNHEY, CDR2 SVGAGI. Primers for the PCR totalled 60 Vbeta and 13 Jbeta. Here immunoSEQ multiplex PCR was the method, and the copy in TCRdb shows in-frame clones only, minus some. This table holds around 300,000 clones, around nine tenths found once. This clone was picked up a small number of times. The antigen remains undetermined. Study-level findings and limits: Excluded: some indistinguishable V segments such as TRBV6-2 and TRBV6-3.

The sequence came from a woman aged 18-35 years in good health and CMV-seronegative. The chain joins TRBV6-5 to TRBJ2-7, with D possibly TRBD2 on 6 matching bases. Sequencing used PBMCs. DNA for the CDR3: TGTGCCAGCTCCCGAGGAGGGTCCTACGAGCAGTACTTC. This encodes CASSRGGSYEQYF.